Only one count was recorded for the clone carrying this T cell receptor (beta chain). This entry belongs to a study of blood T cell repertoires in COVID-19. Study context: Italy, Spain and the United States were the sources of the convalescent and acute COVID-19 samples. Nucleic acid was either cDNA or gDNA, and it came from T cells, B-cell-depleted T cells, or PBMCs.

The CDR3 spans 14 residues. V was shortened by 4 bases and J by 0 bases, with 11 bases between the two germline ends. Germline-derived CDR1 and CDR2 are SQVTM and ANQGSEA. The method was immunoSEQ multiplex PCR; TCRdb's version includes in-frame clones alone and lacks a portion of them. The sample yields around 60,000 clones, nearly 90% seen once. This chain joins TRBV29-1 and TRBJ2-3; D ambiguous. Sequenced sample: peripheral blood. This clonotype was sampled from a man aged 60 to 75 with active COVID-19. The CDR3 sequence: CSVARLLSTDTQYF. The CDR3 region has the DNA TGCAGCGTTGCCCGTCTCCTTAGCACAGATACGCAGTATTTT.